This TCR beta chain is drawn from a study of cytomegalovirus exposure and HLA in healthy donors. Study-level points and caveats: TCR association rates varied by HLA locus in a later analysis, with DRB1 highest and HLA-C lowest.

Comment on this clone: Its matching antigen is unknown.

PCR was performed using 60 Vbeta and 13 Jbeta primers. Some clones are missing from TCRdb's copy, which holds only in-frame ones; the method was immunoSEQ multiplex PCR. The ten top clones account for 2%, within a sample of 130,000 or so clones. Germline assignment: CDR1 MGHRA and CDR2 YSYEKL. The CDR3 consists of 15 residues. V lost 1 base and J lost 8, with 15 bases in between. The receptor was derived from a woman aged 60-75 years in good health and CMV-seronegative. The chain links TRBV4-1 to TRBJ2-1, with D possibly TRBD2 on 5 matching bases. What was sequenced was PBMCs. For the CDR3, the DNA is TGCGCCAGCAGCCAAGCCCAGGCCCCGAGGGATGAGCAGTTCTTC. It translates to CASSQAQAPRDEQFF.